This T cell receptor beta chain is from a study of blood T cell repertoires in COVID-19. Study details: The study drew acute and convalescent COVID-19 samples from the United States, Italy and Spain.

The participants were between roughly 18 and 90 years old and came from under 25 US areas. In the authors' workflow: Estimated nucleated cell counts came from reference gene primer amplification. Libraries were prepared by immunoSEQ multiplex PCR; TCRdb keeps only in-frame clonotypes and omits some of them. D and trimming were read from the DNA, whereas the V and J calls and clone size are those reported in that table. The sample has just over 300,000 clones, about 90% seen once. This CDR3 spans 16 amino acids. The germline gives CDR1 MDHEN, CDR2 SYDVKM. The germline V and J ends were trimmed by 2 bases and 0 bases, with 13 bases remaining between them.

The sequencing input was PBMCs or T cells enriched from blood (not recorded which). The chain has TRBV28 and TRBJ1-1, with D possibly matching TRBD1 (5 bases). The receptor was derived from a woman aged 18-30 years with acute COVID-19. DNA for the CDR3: TGTGCCAGCAGTTTAGATCCAGGCAGGGTGAACACTGAAGCTTTCTTT. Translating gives CASSLDPGRVNTEAFF.